The 21 T cell receptor beta chains in this list originate from one sample, sequenced in a study of blood T cell repertoires in COVID-19. TCRdb's copy holds only in-frame clones and misses some; the assay was immunoSEQ multiplex PCR. The sample shows over 120,000 clones, 75% to 90% of them seen only once. The sequenced sample consisted of PBMCs or T cells enriched from blood (not recorded which). The receptors stem from a man in his 60s who had recovered from COVID-19.

This chain joins TRBV10-2 and TRBJ1-6; D is possibly TRBD1 (5 bases). The CDR3 is 15 residues long. The V gene lost 7 bases and the J gene lost 8 bases, with 18 bases spanning the gap. Germline V CDR1 and CDR2: WSHSY, SAAADI. This CDR3 is CASTPRHAGDSPLHF. In nucleotides, the CDR3 is TGCGCCAGCACTCCCCGACATGCGGGGGATTCACCCCTCCACTTT.

This clone was observed a handful of times. The chain recombines TRBV5-5 with TRBJ1-4; 7 bases fit TRBD1. Unmatched junction bases numbered 7, after V lost 3 bases and J lost 8 bases. Germline-derived CDR1 and CDR2 are SGHKS and YYEKEE (reference sequence). This CDR3 is built from 14 residues. The CDR3 loop is CASSSRGVGEKLFF. As DNA, the CDR3 is TGTGCCAGCAGCTCCAGGGGGGTCGGCGAAAAACTGTTTTTT.

The chain has TRBV5-4 and TRBJ1-2, with a possible D match to TRBD1 (6 bases). Germline V lookup: CDR1 SGHNT, CDR2 YYREEE (reference sequence). The V end lost 1 base, the J end lost 6 bases, and 16 bases lay between the germline ends. The CDR3 length is 15 residues. The DNA of the CDR3 is TGTGCCAGCAGCTTGACAGGGAGGGAATCGGATGGCTACACCTTC. This codes for CASSLTGRESDGYTF.

In this sample, this clone turned up once. The rearrangement joins TRBV5-1 to TRBJ2-7; D perhaps matches TRBD1 (5 bases). Germline CDR1 reads SGHRS; CDR2 reads YFSETQ. The V end was cut by 7 bases, the J end by 0 bases, with 11 bases between. CDR3 length: 13 residues. The CDR3 spells CASSPDNSYEQYF. In DNA form, the CDR3 reads TGCGCCAGCTCCCCGGACAACTCCTACGAGCAGTACTTC.

This clone showed up just a few times. CDR3 sequence (DNA): TGTGCCAGCAGTTACTCTACCGCAACTCCTACTAGCCATTTCGGGTACGAGCAGTACTTC. Protein: CASSYSTATPTSHFGYEQYF. The V gene is TRBV6-2 or TRBV6-3, the J gene TRBJ2-7; D is perhaps TRBD2 (6 bases). This CDR3 spans 20 amino acids. V lost 0 bases and J lost 4, with 28 bases in between. The V gene's germline CDR1 is MNHEY and CDR2 SVGEGT.

The chain couples TRBV9 to TRBJ1-1; D gene unclear. Germline CDR1 reads SGDLS; CDR2 reads YYNGEE. CDR3 size: 14 residues. Between the trimmed V and J ends, which lost 0 bases and 4 bases, there was a span of 10 bases. The CDR3, as DNA: TGTGCCAGCAGCGTAGATCTCAGAACCACTGAAGCTTTCTTT. Translating it yields CASSVDLRTTEAFF.

This sequence joins TRBV10-3 and TRBJ2-2; D not certain. V was clipped by 7 bases and J by 8 bases, with 11 bases between them. CDR3 length: 12 amino acids. Germline CDR1 ENHRY, CDR2 SYGVKD. The CDR3 sequence: CAITSTQGELFF. The CDR3, as DNA: TGTGCCATCACCTCGACACAGGGGGAGCTGTTTTTT.

This sequence joins TRBV28 and TRBJ2-1, with 11 bases that match TRBD2. The CDR3 is 17 residues long. V trimming: 4 bases; J trimming: 4 bases; junction bases outside the gene matches: 9. The V gene's germline CDR1 is MDHEN and CDR2 SYDVKM. The CDR3 reads CASSSPLAGGRYNEQFF. The CDR3 bases are TGTGCCAGCAGTTCCCCGCTAGCGGGGGGCCGGTACAATGAGCAGTTCTTC.

J is TRBJ2-2 and V is TRBV7-9, with 7 positions matching TRBD1. V was clipped by 2 bases and J by 4 bases; unmatched bases: 4. Germline V gene data show CDR1 as SEHNR and CDR2 as FQNEAQ (reference sequence). This CDR3 contains 15 residues. The CDR3 coding sequence is TGTGCCAGCAGCTTACTGGGACAGTCCACCGGGGAGCTGTTTTTT. Residues: CASSLLGQSTGELFF. Using reference TRBV7-9 and TRBJ2-2 for the parts outside the CDR3, the full variable domain is DTGVSQNPRHKITKRGQNVTFRCDPISEHNRLYWYRQTLGQGPEFLTYFQNEAQLEKSRLLSDRFSAERPKGSFSTLEIQRTEQGDSAMYLCASSLLGQSTGELFFGEGSRLTVL.

This clone was seen only once. The CDR3 nucleotides are TGTGCCTGGAGTCAAGACAGGGTCGGCAATCAGCCCCAGCATTTT. As protein: CAWSQDRVGNQPQHF. V gene TRBV30 combines with J gene TRBJ1-5; 7 positions agree with TRBD1. From germline, CDR1 is GTSNPN and CDR2 SVGIG (reference sequence). CDR3 length: 15 residues. With V trimmed by 2 bases and J by 2 bases, 6 bases remained unmatched.

This chain joins TRBV15 and TRBJ2-3, with D possibly TRBD1 on 5 matching bases. Trimming stripped 5 bases from V and 6 bases from J, with 18 bases between. This CDR3 spans 15 amino acids. From germline, CDR1 is LNHNV and CDR2 YYDKDF (reference sequence). CDR3 loop: CATSGAALRLDTQYF. The CDR3 DNA reads TGTGCCACCAGCGGGGCCGCCTTGAGGCTGGATACGCAGTATTTT.

This rearrangement joins TRBV3-1 (or the pseudogene TRBV3-2) to TRBJ2-2; 7 bases line up with TRBD1. Trimming took 5 bases from V and 2 from J; bases not matched to a gene: 5. Germline CDR1 reads LGHDT; CDR2 reads YNNKEL (reference sequence). The CDR3 is made up of 15 amino acids. The CDR3 bases are TGTGCCAGCAGCTTTCACAGGGGTAACACCGGGGAGCTGTTTTTT. Protein: CASSFHRGNTGELFF.

The rearrangement joins TRBV5-1 to TRBJ1-2; TRBD1 is a possible D gene (6 bases). Germline V gives CDR1 SGHRS, CDR2 YFSETQ. The CDR3 sequence is 13 residues long. Trimming pared 4 bases from V and 8 bases from J, leaving 15 bases between. The CDR3 here is CASSLDRPGGYTF. The CDR3 region has the DNA TGCGCCAGCAGCCTGGACAGACCCGGAGGCTACACCTTC.

The chain links TRBV6-5 to TRBJ2-3, with D perhaps TRBD2 (6 bases). V shed 8 bases and J shed 1 base, with 16 bases lying between them. CDR1 and CDR2 (germline): MNHEY, SVGAGI. The CDR3 totals 15 residues. Here the CDR3 DNA reads TGTGCCAGCGGGATGCTAGCGTTAGGCACAGATACGCAGTATTTT. It translates to CASGMLALGTDTQYF.

This clone was counted once. This chain connects TRBV29-1 to TRBJ2-7; TRBD2 might be the D (6 bases). The CDR3 runs 11 residues. Trimming stripped 4 bases from V and 7 bases from J, with 11 bases between. Germline V gene sequence: CDR1 SQVTM, CDR2 ANQGSEA. The CDR3 loop reads CSVGAAGEQYF. The CDR3 DNA is TGCAGCGTTGGGGCGGCGGGGGAGCAGTACTTC.

V is TRBV6-1 and J is TRBJ1-1, with D hard to call. Germline V gene data show CDR1 as MNHNS and CDR2 as SASEGT. The CDR3 is 13 residues long. With 2 bases removed from V and 1 base from J, the gap between germline ends came to 5 bases. The CDR3 region has the DNA TGTGCCAGCAGTGAACAGGAGAACACTGAAGCTTTCTTT. Translating it yields CASSEQENTEAFF.

The rearrangement joins TRBV27 to TRBJ2-7; no clear D gene. The germline gives CDR1 MNHEY, CDR2 SMNVEV (reference sequence). The V and J ends lost 5 bases and 2 bases respectively, with 10 bases between them. The CDR3 length is 13 residues. The DNA of the CDR3 is TGTGCCAGCAGTAGTCACACCCCCTACGAGCAGTACTTC. Amino acid sequence: CASSSHTPYEQYF.

The chain combines TRBV13 with TRBJ2-7; D is uncertain. V dropped 5 bases and J dropped 4 bases, with 12 bases sitting between them. Germline CDR1 is PRHDT and CDR2 is FYEKMQ (reference sequence). The CDR3 loop spans 13 amino acids. In nucleotides, the CDR3 is TGTGCCAGCAGCACGAAACTGTTATACGAGCAGTACTTC. Translating it yields CASSTKLLYEQYF.

As DNA, the CDR3 is TGTGCCAGCGAGTGGGGGGTAGGATCTGGAAACACCATATATTTT. This codes for CASEWGVGSGNTIYF. The chain employs TRBV3-1 (or the pseudogene TRBV3-2) and TRBJ1-3; D possibly corresponds to TRBD1 (5 bases). The CDR3 is 15 residues long. CDR1 is LGHDT, CDR2 YNNKEL, per germline (reference sequence). V lost 8 bases, J lost 1 base, and 15 bases lay in between.

This chain connects TRBV7-6 to TRBJ2-5, with 11 bases fitting TRBD2. From germline, CDR1 is SGHVS and CDR2 FNYEAQ. V lost 5 bases to trimming and J lost 0 bases; unmatched junction nucleotides: 5. The CDR3 runs to 16 residues. The CDR3 reads CASSRSGLADQETQYF. The DNA for the CDR3 is TGTGCCAGCAGCCGATCGGGACTAGCGGACCAAGAGACCCAGTACTTC.

V is TRBV10-2 and J is TRBJ2-2, with a weak D call TRBD1 (6 bases). CDR3 length equals 16 residues. Trimming removed 0 bases at V and 1 base at J, with 9 bases between. CDR1 is WSHSY, CDR2 SAAADI, per germline. In DNA, the CDR3 is TGCGCCAGCAGTGAGTCCGGGACAATGAACACCGGGGAGCTGTTTTTT. Translating gives CASSESGTMNTGELFF.